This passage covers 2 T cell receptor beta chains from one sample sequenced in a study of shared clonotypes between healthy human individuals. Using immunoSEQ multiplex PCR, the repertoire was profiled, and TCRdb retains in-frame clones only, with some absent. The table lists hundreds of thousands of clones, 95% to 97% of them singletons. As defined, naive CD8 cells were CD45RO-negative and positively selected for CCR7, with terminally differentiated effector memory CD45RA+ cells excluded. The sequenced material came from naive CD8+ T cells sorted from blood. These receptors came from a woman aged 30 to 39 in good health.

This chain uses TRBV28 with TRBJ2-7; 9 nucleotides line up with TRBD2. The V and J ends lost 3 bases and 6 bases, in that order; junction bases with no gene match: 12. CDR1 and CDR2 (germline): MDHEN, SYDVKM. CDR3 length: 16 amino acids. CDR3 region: CASSFPFGSGRSEQYF. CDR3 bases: TGTGCCAGCAGTTTTCCCTTCGGTAGCGGGAGATCCGAGCAGTACTTC.

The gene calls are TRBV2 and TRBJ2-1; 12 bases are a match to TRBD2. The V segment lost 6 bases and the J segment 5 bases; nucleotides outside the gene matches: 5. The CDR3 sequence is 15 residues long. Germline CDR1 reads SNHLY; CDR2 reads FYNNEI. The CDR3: CASRWTSGDNNEQFF. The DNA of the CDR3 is TGTGCCAGCAGATGGACTAGCGGGGACAACAATGAGCAGTTCTTC.